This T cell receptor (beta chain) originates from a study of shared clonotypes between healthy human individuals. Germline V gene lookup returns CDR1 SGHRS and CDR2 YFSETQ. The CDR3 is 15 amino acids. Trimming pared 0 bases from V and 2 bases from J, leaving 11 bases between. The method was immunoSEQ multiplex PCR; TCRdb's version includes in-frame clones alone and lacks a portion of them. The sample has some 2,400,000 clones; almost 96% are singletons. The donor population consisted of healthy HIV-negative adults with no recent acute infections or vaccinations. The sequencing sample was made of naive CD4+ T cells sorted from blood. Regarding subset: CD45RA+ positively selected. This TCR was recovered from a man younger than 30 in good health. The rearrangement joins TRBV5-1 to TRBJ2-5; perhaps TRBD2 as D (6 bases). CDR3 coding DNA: TGCGCCAGCAGCTTGGATAGCGGTCCACAAGAGACCCAGTACTTC. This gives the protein CASSLDSGPQETQYF.